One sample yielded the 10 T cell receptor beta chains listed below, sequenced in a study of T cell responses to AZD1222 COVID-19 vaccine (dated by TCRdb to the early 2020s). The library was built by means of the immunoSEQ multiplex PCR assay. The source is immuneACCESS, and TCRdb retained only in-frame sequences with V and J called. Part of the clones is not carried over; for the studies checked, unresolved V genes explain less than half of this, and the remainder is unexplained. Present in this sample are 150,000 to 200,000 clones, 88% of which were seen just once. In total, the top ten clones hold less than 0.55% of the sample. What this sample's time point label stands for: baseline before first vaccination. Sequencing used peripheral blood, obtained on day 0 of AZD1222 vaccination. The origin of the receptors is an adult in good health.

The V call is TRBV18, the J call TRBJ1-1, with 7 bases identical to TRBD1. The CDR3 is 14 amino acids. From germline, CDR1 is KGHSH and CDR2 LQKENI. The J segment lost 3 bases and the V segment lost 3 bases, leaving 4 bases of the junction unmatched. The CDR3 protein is CASSPRRGDTEAFF. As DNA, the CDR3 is TGTGCCAGCTCACCGCGCAGGGGGGACACTGAAGCTTTCTTT.

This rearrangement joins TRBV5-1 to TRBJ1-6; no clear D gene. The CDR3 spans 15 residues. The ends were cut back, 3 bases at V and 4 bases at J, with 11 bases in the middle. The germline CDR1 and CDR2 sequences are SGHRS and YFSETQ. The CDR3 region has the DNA TGCGCCAGCAGCTCCTCGGTGGAGTATAATTCACCCCTCCACTTT. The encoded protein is CASSSSVEYNSPLHF.

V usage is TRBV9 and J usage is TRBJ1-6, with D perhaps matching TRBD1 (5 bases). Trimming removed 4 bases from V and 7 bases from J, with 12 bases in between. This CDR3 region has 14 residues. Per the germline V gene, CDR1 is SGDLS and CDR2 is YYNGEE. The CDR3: CASSNSQGNSPLHF. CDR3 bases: TGTGCCAGCAGCAATAGTCAGGGAAATTCACCCCTCCACTTT. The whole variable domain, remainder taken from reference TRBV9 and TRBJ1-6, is DSGVTQTPKHLITATGQRVTLRCSPRSGDLSVYWYQQSLDQGLQFLIQYYNGEERAKGNILERFSAQQFPDLHSELNLSSLELGDSALYFCASSNSQGNSPLHFGNGTRLTVT.

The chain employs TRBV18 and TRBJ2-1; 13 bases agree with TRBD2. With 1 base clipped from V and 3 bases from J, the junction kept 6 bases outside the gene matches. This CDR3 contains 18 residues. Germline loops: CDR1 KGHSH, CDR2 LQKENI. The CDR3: CASSPLTSGRPYYNEQFF. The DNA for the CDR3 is TGTGCCAGCTCACCACTGACTAGCGGGAGGCCCTACTACAATGAGCAGTTCTTC. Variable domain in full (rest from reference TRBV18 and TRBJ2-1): NAGVMQNPRHLVRRRGQEARLRCSPMKGHSHVYWYRQLPEEGLKFMVYLQKENIIDESGMPKERFSAEFPKEGPSILRIQQVVRGDSAAYFCASSPLTSGRPYYNEQFFGPGTRLTVL.

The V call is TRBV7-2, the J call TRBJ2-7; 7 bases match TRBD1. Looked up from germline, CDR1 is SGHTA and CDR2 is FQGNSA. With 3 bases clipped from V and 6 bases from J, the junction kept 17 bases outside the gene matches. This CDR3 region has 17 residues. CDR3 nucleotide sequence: TGTGCCAGCAGCTTGTCTGGCATCAGGACAGGAGGTCGCGAGCAGTACTTC. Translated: CASSLSGIRTGGREQYF.

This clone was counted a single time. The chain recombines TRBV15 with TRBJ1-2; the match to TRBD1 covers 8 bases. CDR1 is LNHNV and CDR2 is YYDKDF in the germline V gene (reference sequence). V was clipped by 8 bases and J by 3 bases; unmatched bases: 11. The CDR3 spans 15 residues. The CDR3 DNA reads TGTGCCACCCTCCCCGGGACAGGTCTTGACTATGGCTACACCTTC. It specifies CATLPGTGLDYGYTF.

CDR3 loop: CASSLQQGAREKLFF. The CDR3 region has the DNA TGTGCCAGCAGCCTTCAACAGGGGGCTCGAGAAAAACTGTTTTTT. The chain links TRBV5-8 to TRBJ1-4; 9 bases fit TRBD1. This CDR3 is built from 15 residues. Trimming cost V 4 bases and J 8 bases; bases outside gene matches: 9. In germline, CDR1 is SGHTS, CDR2 YDEGEE.

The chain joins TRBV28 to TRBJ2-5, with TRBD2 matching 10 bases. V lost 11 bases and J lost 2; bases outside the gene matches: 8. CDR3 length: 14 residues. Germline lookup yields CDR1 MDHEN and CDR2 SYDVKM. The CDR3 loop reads CAGGLAGAQETQYF. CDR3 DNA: TGTGCCGGAGGGCTAGCGGGGGCACAAGAGACCCAGTACTTC.

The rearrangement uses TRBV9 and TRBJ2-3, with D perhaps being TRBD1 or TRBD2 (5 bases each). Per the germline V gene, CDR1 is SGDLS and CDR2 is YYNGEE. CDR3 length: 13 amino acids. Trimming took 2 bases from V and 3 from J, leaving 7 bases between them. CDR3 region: CASSVGPTDTQYF. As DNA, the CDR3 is TGTGCCAGCAGCGTGGGACCTACAGATACGCAGTATTTT. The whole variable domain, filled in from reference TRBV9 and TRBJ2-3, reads DSGVTQTPKHLITATGQRVTLRCSPRSGDLSVYWYQQSLDQGLQFLIQYYNGEERAKGNILERFSAQQFPDLHSELNLSSLELGDSALYFCASSVGPTDTQYFGPGTRLTVL.

CDR3 protein: CASSDGGAYNEQFF. CDR3 bases: TGTGCCAGCAGCGACGGGGGGGCCTACAATGAGCAGTTCTTC. The chain is built from TRBV9 and TRBJ2-1, with 8 bases identical to TRBD2. This CDR3 spans 14 amino acids. Germline V gene data show CDR1 as SGDLS and CDR2 as YYNGEE. V lost 3 bases to trimming and J lost 2 bases; unmatched junction nucleotides: 1.